The sequence of this TCR beta chain was determined in a study of blood T cell repertoires in COVID-19. Trimming at V came to 2 bases and at J to 3 bases, leaving 5 bases not matched to a gene. Germline V gives CDR1 KGHSH, CDR2 LQKENI. The CDR3 length is 15 residues. TCRdb's copy holds only in-frame clones and misses some; the assay was immunoSEQ multiplex PCR. The table lists a few hundred thousand clones, approximately 88% of them singletons. The sequenced sample consisted of peripheral blood. This TCR came from a woman in her thirties with COVID-19, enrolled during active disease. The rearrangement joins TRBV18 to TRBJ2-5, with 8 bases fitting TRBD2. CDR3 protein: CASSPFSGGEETQYF. CDR3 coding DNA: TGTGCCAGCTCACCATTTTCGGGGGGGGAAGAGACCCAGTACTTC. The full variable domain, in which reference TRBV18 and TRBJ2-5 provide the parts outside the CDR3, is NAGVMQNPRHLVRRRGQEARLRCSPMKGHSHVYWYRQLPEEGLKFMVYLQKENIIDESGMPKERFSAEFPKEGPSILRIQQVVRGDSAAYFCASSPFSGGEETQYFGPGTRLLVL.